Here is one TCR beta chain with its context. Per the original data handling: Researchers report that nucleated cell counts were estimated from reference gene primer amplification. Only in-frame clones appear in the TCRdb table, and some are missing; sequencing was by immunoSEQ multiplex PCR. That table gives V, J and clone size, and the DNA gave D and trimming. Counted here are a few hundred thousand clones, around 80% occurring once; the ten biggest clones make up 4.5% to 6%. The record originates from a study of blood T cell repertoires in COVID-19. Study context: Nucleic acid was either cDNA or gDNA, and it came from T cells, B-cell-depleted T cells, or PBMCs.

The ends were cut back, 2 bases at V and 5 bases at J, with 9 bases in the middle. Per the germline V gene, CDR1 is KGHSH and CDR2 is LQKENI. The CDR3 is made up of 13 amino acids. Contact with a PCR-confirmed or clinician-diagnosed COVID-19 case occurred within 2 weeks of entry. The receptor comes from a man between 40 and 49 years old who had been exposed to COVID-19. Sequenced input: PBMCs or T cells enriched from blood (not recorded which). V is TRBV18 and J is TRBJ1-1; a weak D match, TRBD1 (5 bases). This chain's CDR3 is CASSPNTGTEAFF. For the CDR3, the DNA is TGTGCCAGCTCACCAAATACAGGAACTGAAGCTTTCTTT.